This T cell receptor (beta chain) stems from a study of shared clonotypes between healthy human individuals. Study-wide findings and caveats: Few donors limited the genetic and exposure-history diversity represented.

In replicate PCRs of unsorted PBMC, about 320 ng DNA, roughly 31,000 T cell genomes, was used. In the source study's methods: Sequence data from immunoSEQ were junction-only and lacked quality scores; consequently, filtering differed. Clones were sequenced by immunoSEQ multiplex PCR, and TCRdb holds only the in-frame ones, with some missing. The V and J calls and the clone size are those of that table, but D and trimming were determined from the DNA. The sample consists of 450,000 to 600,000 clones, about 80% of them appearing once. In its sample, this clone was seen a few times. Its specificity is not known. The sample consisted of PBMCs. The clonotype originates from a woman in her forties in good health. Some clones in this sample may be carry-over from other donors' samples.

The CDR3 loop is CASRIFNQPQHF. Written as DNA, the CDR3 is TGTGCCAGCAGGATATTCAATCAGCCCCAGCATTTT. This chain joins TRBV28 and TRBJ1-5, with D hard to call. V was trimmed by 6 bases and J by 3 bases, leaving 6 bases between them. Germline CDR1 and CDR2: MDHEN and SYDVKM. The CDR3 has 12 residues.